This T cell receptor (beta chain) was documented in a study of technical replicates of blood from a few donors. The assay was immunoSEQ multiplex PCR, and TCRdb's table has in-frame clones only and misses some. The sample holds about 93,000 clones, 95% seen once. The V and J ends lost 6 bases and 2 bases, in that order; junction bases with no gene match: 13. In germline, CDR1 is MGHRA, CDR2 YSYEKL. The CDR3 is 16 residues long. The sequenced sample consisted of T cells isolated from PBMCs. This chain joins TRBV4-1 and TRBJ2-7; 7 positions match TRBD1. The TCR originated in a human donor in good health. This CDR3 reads CASSRQKGQLPYEQYF. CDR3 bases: TGCGCCAGCAGTCGTCAAAAGGGACAGCTCCCCTACGAGCAGTACTTC.